The clone carrying this T cell receptor beta chain was counted at least ten times. Its antigen is unidentified. TCRdb reprocessed the PCR reads using MiXCR. The sample lists about 93,000 clones; about 13% were seen once. These data belong to a study of metastatic and nonmetastatic thyroid tumors. Study overall: Comparison of repertoires was carried out across blood and tumor or nodule tissue from malignant and benign thyroid patients.

Germline-derived CDR1 and CDR2 are MDHEN and SYDVKM. The germline V and J ends were trimmed by 4 bases and 2 bases, with 12 bases remaining between them. CDR3 length equals 14 residues. Study-wide findings and caveats: Across blood and tumor, TCR beta diversity in malignant thyroid tumors was reportedly significantly higher than in benign nodules.

Until they underwent thyroid surgery, no patient had received any treatment. The receptor was isolated from a female donor with papillary thyroid cancer or a benign thyroid nodule (not recorded which). Some clones in this sample may be carry-over from other donors' samples. The specimen sequenced was blood. This chain joins TRBV28 and TRBJ2-7; D might be TRBD2 (5 bases). The CDR3 region is CASSYDYGPYEQYF. The CDR3 DNA reads TGTGCCAGCAGTTACGACTACGGACCCTACGAGCAGTACTTC.